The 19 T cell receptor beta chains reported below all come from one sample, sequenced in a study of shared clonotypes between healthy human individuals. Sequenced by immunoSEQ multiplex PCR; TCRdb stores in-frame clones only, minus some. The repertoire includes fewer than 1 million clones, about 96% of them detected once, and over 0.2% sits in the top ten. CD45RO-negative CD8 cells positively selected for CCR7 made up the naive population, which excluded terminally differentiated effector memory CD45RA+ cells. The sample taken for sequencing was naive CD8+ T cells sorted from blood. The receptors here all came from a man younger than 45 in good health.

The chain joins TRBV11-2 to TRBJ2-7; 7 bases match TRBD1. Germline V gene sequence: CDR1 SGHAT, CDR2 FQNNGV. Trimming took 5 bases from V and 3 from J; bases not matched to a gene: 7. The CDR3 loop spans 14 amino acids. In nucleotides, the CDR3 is TGTGCCAGCAGCGAGGGACAGTCCGGCTACGAGCAGTACTTC. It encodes CASSEGQSGYEQYF.

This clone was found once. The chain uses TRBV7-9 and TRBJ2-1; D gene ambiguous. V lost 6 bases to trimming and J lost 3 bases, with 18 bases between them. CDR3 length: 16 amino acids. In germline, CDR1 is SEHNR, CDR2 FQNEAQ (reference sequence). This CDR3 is CASRPPRTTVYNEQFF. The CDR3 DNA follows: TGTGCCAGCAGACCACCCCGTACCACGGTCTACAATGAGCAGTTCTTC.

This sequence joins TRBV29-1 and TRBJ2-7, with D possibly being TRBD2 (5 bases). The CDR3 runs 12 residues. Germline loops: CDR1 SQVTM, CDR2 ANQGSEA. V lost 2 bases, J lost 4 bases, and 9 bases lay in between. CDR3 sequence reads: CSVEKGRYEQYF. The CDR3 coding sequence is TGCAGCGTTGAAAAAGGGAGATACGAGCAGTACTTC.

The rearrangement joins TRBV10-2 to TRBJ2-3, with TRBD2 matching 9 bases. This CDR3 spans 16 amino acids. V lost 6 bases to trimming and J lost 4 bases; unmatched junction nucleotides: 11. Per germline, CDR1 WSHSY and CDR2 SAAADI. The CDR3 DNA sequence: TGCGCCAGCAGACCGACTAGCGGACCCATTCCAGATACGCAGTATTTT. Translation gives CASRPTSGPIPDTQYF.

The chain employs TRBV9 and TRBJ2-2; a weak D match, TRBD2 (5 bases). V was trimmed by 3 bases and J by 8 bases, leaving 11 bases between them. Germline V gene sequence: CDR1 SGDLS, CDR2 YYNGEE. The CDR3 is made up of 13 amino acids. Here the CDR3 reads CASSDSRTGELFF. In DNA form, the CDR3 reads TGTGCCAGCAGCGACTCCCGGACTGGGGAGCTGTTTTTT.

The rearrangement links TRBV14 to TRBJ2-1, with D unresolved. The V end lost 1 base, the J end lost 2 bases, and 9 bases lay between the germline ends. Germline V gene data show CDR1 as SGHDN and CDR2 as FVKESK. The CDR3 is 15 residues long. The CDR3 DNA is TGTGCCAGCAGCCAAGTTTGGGCAGCCTACAATGAGCAGTTCTTC. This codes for CASSQVWAAYNEQFF.

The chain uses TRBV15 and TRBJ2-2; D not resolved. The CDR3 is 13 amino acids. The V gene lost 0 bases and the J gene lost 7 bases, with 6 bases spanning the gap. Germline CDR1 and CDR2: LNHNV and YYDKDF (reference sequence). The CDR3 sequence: CATSREVDGELFF. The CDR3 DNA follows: TGTGCCACCAGCAGAGAGGTGGACGGGGAGCTGTTTTTT.

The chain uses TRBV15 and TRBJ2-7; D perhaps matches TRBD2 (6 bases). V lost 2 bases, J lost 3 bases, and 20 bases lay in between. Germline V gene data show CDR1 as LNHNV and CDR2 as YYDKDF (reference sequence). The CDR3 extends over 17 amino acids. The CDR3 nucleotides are TGTGCCACCAGCAGATCCGGGGCATCGGAGGACTACTACGAGCAGTACTTC. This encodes CATSRSGASEDYYEQYF.

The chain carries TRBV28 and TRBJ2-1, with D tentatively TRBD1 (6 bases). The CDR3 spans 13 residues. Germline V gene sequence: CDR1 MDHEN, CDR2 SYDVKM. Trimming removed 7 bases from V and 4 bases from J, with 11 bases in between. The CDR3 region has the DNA TGTGCCAGCACCAATGGACAGTACAATGAGCAGTTCTTC. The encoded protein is CASTNGQYNEQFF.

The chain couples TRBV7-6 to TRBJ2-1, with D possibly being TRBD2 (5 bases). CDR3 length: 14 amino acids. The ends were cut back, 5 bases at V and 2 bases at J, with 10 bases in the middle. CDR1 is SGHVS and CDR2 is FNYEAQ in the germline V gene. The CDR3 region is CASSHREAYNEQFF. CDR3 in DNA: TGTGCCAGCAGCCACCGGGAAGCCTACAATGAGCAGTTCTTC.

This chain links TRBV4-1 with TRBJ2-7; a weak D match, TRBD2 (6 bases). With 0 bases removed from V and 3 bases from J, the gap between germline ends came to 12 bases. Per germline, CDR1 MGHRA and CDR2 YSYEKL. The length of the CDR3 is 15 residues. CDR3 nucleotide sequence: TGCGCCAGCAGCCAAGATGTCTCCGGGAGCTACGAGCAGTACTTC. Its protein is CASSQDVSGSYEQYF.

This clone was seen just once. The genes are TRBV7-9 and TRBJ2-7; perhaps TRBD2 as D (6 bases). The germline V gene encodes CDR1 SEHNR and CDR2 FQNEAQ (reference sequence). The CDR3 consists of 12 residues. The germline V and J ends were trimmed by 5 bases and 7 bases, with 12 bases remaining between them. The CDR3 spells CASSTGTPEQYF. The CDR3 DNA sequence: TGTGCCAGCAGCACCGGGACTCCGGAGCAGTACTTC.

For the CDR3, the DNA is TGTGCCAGCAGCTTGAGCCTAGCGGGCTTGGGGACAGATACGCAGTATTTT. Translation: CASSLSLAGLGTDTQYF. The chain links TRBV5-5 to TRBJ2-3; 8 bases match TRBD2. The germline gives CDR1 SGHKS, CDR2 YYEKEE (reference sequence). The CDR3 extends over 17 amino acids. V shed 1 base and J 3 bases; nucleotides not matched to a gene: 10.

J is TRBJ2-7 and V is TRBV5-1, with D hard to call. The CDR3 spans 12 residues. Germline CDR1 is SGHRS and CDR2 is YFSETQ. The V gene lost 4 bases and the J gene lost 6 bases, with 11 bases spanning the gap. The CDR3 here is CASSPAGREQYF. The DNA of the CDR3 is TGCGCCAGCAGCCCGGCCGGGCGCGAGCAGTACTTC. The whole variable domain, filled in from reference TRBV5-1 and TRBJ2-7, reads KAGVTQTPRYLIKTRGQQVTLSCSPISGHRSVSWYQQTPGQGLQFLFEYFSETQRNKGNFPGRFSGRQFSNSRSEMNVSTLELGDSALYLCASSPAGREQYFGPGTRLTVT.

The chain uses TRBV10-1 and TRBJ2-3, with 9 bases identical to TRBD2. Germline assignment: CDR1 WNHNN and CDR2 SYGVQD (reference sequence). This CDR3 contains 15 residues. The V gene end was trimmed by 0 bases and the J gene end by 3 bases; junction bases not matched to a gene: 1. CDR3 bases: TGCGCCAGCAGTGAGTCTAGCGGGAGAACAGATACGCAGTATTTT. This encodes CASSESSGRTDTQYF.

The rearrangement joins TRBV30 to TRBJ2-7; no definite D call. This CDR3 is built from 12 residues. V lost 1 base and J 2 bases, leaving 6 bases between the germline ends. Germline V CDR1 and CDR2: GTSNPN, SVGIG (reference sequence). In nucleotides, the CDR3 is TGTGCCTGGAGTGGCGGTGCCTACGAGCAGTACTTC. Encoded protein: CAWSGGAYEQYF.

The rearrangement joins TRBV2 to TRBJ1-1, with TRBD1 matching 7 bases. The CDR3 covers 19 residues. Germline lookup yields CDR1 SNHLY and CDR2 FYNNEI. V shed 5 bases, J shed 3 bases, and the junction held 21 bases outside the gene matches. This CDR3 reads CASSLTTGAEGTTDTEAFF. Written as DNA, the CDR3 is TGTGCCAGCAGTTTAACAACAGGGGCGGAGGGTACCACTGACACTGAAGCTTTCTTT. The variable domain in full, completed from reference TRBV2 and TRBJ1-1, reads EPEVTQTPSHQVTQMGQEVILRCVPISNHLYFYWYRQILGQKVEFLVSFYNNEISEKSEIFDDQFSVERPDGSNFTLKIRSTKLEDSAMYFCASSLTTGAEGTTDTEAFFGQGTRLTVV.

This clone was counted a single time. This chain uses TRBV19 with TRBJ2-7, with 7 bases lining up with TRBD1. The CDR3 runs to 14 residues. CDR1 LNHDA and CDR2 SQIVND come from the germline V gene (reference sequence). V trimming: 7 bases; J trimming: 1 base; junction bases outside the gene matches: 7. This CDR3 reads CASTSAGGSYEQYF. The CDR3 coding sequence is TGTGCCAGTACGTCGGCAGGGGGTTCCTACGAGCAGTACTTC.

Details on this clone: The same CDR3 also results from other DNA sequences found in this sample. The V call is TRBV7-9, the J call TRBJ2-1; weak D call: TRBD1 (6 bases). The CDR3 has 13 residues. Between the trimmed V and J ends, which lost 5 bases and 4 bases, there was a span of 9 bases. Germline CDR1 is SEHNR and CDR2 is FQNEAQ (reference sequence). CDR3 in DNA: TGTGCCAGCAGCCCTACAGGGTACAATGAGCAGTTCTTC. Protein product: CASSPTGYNEQFF.